Listed here are 11 T cell receptor beta chains from one sample, sequenced in a study of T-cell memory formation after mild COVID-19. TCRdb redid the calling of the 5' RACE reads with MiXCR, one entry per CDR3 protein. The data hold under 250,000 distinct CDR3 sequences, with roughly 27% observed a single time. Specimen: PBMCs or a T cell subset sorted from them (not recorded which). The receptors derive from an adult woman who had mild COVID-19 (a few samples of this study predate the infection). Cell type and time point are not known.

This clonotype has more than one count but fewer than ten. The chain links TRBV12-3 or TRBV12-4 to TRBJ1-5, with D possibly matching TRBD1 (6 bases). The ends were cut back, 2 bases at V and 3 bases at J, with 11 bases in the middle. This CDR3 is built from 15 residues. As DNA, the CDR3 is TGTGCCAGCAGTTTATCCGGACAGCCCAATCAGCCCCAGCATTTT. Translation: CASSLSGQPNQPQHF.

This clonotype was recorded a few times. The chain couples TRBV6-5 to TRBJ2-5; 13 bases map to TRBD2. The junction had 6 bases not matched to a gene; V was cut back by 0 bases and J by 5 bases. The CDR3 is 17 amino acids. The germline CDR1 and CDR2 sequences are MNHEY and SVGAGI. The CDR3 DNA is TGTGCCAGCAGTTACTCGAAGACTAGCGGGAGGTGGGAGACCCAGTACTTC. This encodes CASSYSKTSGRWETQYF.

The chain couples TRBV15 to TRBJ2-1; unclear D gene. Germline CDR1 is LNHNV and CDR2 is YYDKDF (reference sequence). The germline V and J ends were trimmed by 0 bases and 3 bases, with 12 bases remaining between them. This CDR3 spans 16 amino acids. The CDR3 here is CATSRDKKGSYNEQFF. CDR3 DNA: TGTGCCACCAGCAGAGATAAAAAGGGTAGCTACAATGAGCAGTTCTTC.

This clonotype was seen once. CDR3 DNA: TGTGCAGGCCATACGAACACCGGGGAGCTGTTTTTT. Its protein is CAGHTNTGELFF. The gene calls are TRBV18 and TRBJ2-2; no clear D. This CDR3 contains 12 residues. Germline lookup yields CDR1 KGHSH and CDR2 LQKENI.

This clonotype came up a few times. J is TRBJ2-5 and V is TRBV5-1; TRBD1 agrees at 7 bases. After removal of 0 bases from V and 2 bases from J, the junction contained 7 bases not matched to a gene. This CDR3 comprises 16 residues. The germline gives CDR1 SGHRS, CDR2 YFSETQ. CDR3 nucleotide sequence: TGCGCCAGCAGCTTGGTCCTGACAGGGATTCAAGAGACCCAGTACTTC. This codes for CASSLVLTGIQETQYF.

J is TRBJ1-2 and V is TRBV9; D is uncertain. V lost 2 bases to trimming and J lost 8 bases, with 16 bases between them. CDR3 length equals 14 residues. From germline, CDR1 is SGDLS and CDR2 YYNGEE. CDR3 in amino acids: CASSVASDPGGYTF. The DNA of the CDR3 is TGTGCCAGCAGCGTGGCGTCCGATCCGGGAGGCTACACCTTC.

The gene calls are TRBV6-1 and TRBJ1-1; D is ambiguous. Germline-derived CDR1 and CDR2 are MNHNS and SASEGT. V was clipped by 4 bases and J by 5 bases, with 11 bases between them. The CDR3 covers 13 residues. The chain's CDR3 is CASSVRGETEAFF. CDR3 DNA sequence: TGTGCCAGCAGTGTTCGCGGAGAAACTGAAGCTTTCTTT.

In nucleotides, the CDR3 is TGTGCCAGCAGCCAAATGACAGGGAAAAGGGAGACCCAGTACTTC. Translating it yields CASSQMTGKRETQYF. The chain combines TRBV3-1 with TRBJ2-5, with 7 nucleotides matching TRBD1. The V segment lost 2 bases and the J segment 5 bases; nucleotides outside the gene matches: 8. In germline, CDR1 is LGHDT, CDR2 YNNKEL (reference sequence). This CDR3 has 15 residues.

This clonotype was seen more than once but under ten times. The chain recombines TRBV12-3 or TRBV12-4 with TRBJ2-1; 8 bases match TRBD2. This CDR3 is built from 16 residues. The trim removed 6 bases at V and 2 bases at J, leaving 9 bases unmatched. The CDR3: CASRTGASGPYNEQFF. CDR3 coding DNA: TGTGCCAGCAGAACCGGGGCTAGCGGGCCCTACAATGAGCAGTTCTTC.

Many counts were recorded for this clonotype. The rearrangement uses TRBV10-3 and TRBJ2-5; D is unresolved. Trimming shortened V by 3 bases and J by 4 bases, and 9 bases separated the two germline ends. The germline V gene encodes CDR1 ENHRY and CDR2 SYGVKD. CDR3 length equals 13 residues. CDR3 amino acids: CAISDQYAETQYF. DNA of the CDR3: TGTGCCATCAGTGACCAGTACGCAGAGACCCAGTACTTC.

The chain has TRBV6-5 and TRBJ2-7, with 9 nucleotides matching TRBD2. This CDR3 has 14 residues. The germline V gene encodes CDR1 MNHEY and CDR2 SVGAGI. Trimming removed 6 bases from V and 0 bases from J; junction bases left unmatched: 3. As DNA, the CDR3 is TGTGCCAGCAGAAAAGCGGGGGGCTCCTACGAGCAGTACTTC. This encodes CASRKAGGSYEQYF.